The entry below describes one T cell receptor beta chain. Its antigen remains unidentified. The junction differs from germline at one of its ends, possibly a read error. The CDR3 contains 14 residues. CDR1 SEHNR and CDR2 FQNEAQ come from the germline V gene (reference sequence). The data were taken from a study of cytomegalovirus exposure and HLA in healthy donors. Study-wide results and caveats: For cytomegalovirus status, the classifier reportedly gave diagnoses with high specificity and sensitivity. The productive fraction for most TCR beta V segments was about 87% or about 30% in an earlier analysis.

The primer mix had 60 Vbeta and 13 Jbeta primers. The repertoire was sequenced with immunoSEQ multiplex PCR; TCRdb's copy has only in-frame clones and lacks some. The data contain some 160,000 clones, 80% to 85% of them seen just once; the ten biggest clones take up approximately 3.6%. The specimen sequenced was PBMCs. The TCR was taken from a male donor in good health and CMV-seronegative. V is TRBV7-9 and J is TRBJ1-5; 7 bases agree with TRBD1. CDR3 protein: CSSSQTGMRQPQHF. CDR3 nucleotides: TGTTCCAGCAGCCAGACAGGGATGAGGCAGCCCCAGCATTTT.